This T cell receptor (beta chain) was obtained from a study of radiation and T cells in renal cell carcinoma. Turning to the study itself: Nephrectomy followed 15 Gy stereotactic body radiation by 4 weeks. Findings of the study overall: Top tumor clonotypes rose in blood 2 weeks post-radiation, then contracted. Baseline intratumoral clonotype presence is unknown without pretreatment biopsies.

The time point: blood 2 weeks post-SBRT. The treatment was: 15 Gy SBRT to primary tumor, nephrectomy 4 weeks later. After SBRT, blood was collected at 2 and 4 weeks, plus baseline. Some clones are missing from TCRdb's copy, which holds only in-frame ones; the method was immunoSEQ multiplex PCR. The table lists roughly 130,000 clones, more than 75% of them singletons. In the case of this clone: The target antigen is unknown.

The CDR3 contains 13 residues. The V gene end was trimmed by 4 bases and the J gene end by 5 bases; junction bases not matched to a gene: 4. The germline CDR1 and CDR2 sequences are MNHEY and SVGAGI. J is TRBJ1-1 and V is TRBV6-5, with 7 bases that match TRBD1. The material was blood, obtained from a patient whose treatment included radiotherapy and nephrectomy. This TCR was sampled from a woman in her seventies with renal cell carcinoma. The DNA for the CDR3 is TGTGCCAGCAGTTGGGAGGGGGCGACTGAAGCTTTCTTT. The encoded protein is CASSWEGATEAFF.